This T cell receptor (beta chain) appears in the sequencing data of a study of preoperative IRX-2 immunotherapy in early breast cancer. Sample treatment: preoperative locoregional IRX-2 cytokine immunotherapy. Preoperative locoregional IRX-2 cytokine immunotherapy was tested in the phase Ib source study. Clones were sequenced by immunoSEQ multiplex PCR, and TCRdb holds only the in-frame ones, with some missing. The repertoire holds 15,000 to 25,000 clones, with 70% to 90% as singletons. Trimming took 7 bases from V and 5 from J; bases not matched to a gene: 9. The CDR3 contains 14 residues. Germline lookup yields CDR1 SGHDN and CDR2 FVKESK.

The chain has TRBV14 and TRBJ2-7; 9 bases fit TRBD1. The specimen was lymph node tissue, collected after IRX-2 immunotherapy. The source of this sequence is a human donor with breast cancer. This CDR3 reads CASTQTGGYDEQYF. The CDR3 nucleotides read TGTGCCAGCACCCAGACAGGGGGATATGACGAGCAGTACTTC.